Below, one T cell receptor (beta chain) is given with its context. As yet, its antigen is unknown. Some second doses came at about 4 weeks and others at about 12 weeks; these were pooled. This entry is derived from a study of T cell responses to AZD1222 COVID-19 vaccine. The assay was immunoSEQ multiplex PCR, and TCRdb's table has in-frame clones only and misses some. Here the sample spans 110,000 or so clones, 80% to 90% being singletons. CDR1 and CDR2 (germline): LGHDT, YNNKEL (reference sequence). Unmatched junction bases numbered 5, after V lost 4 bases and J lost 12 bases. The CDR3 contains 11 residues. The study, taken as a whole, reports: Females outnumbered males among donors, who were mostly white British; clonal diversity was possibly underestimated. Baseline testing showed seropositivity in only six or seven AZD1222 recipients. When two AZD1222 doses had been given, Spike-specific TCR breadth and depth rose.

The material sequenced was peripheral blood, taken 28 days after the second AZD1222 dose. The receptor was isolated from an adult who received the AZD1222 COVID-19 vaccine. V usage is TRBV3-1 (or the pseudogene TRBV3-2) and J usage is TRBJ1-2; 7 nucleotides agree with TRBD1. In nucleotides, the CDR3 is TGTGCCAGCAGCCTAGACAGGGTCCACACCTTC. Encoded protein: CASSLDRVHTF.